These 18 T cell receptor beta chains share one sample of origin, sequenced in a study of regulatory T cells in long-lasting Graves disease. Time point reported: newly diagnosed GD, antithyroid drugs for less than 3 months. PBMC RNA served as the TCR library source. TCR beta libraries were built with iRepertoire HTBI primers and Arm-PCR of CDR3 regions. Each CDR3 protein gets one entry after TCRdb re-called the multiplex PCR reads with MiXCR. The sample lists approximately 300,000 distinct CDR3 sequences; 18% were seen once. The sample here was peripheral blood mononuclear cells (PBMCs), taken at new diagnosis, from a patient treated with antithyroid drugs. The receptors were sampled from a female donor with Graves disease.

The chain uses TRBV7-8 and TRBJ2-1; tentatively, D is TRBD2 (5 bases). The CDR3 has 12 amino acids. CDR1 and CDR2 from the germline V gene are SGHVS and FQNEAQ. With 5 bases removed from V and 6 bases from J, the gap between germline ends came to 8 bases. DNA for the CDR3: TGTGCCAGCAGCACTACTAGCAATGAGCAGTTCTTC. Its protein product is CASSTTSNEQFF.

This clonotype was picked up a small number of times. The chain links TRBV5-5 to TRBJ1-3; a possible D gene is TRBD1 (5 bases). Germline CDR1 is SGHKS and CDR2 is YYEKEE (reference sequence). V was pared by 0 bases and J by 0 bases, with 13 bases between. The CDR3 has 17 amino acids. The CDR3 DNA sequence: TGTGCCAGCAGCTTGGCCCCCCAGGGTCTCTCTGGAAACACCATATATTTT. Protein: CASSLAPQGLSGNTIYF.

This clonotype was detected ten times or more. The chain couples TRBV5-6 to TRBJ2-7; D is unclear. The ends were cut back, 0 bases at V and 5 bases at J, with 12 bases in the middle. CDR1 is SGHDT and CDR2 is YYEEEE in the germline V gene. The CDR3 totals 14 residues. This CDR3 reads CASSLEPRPHEQYF. The DNA of the CDR3 is TGTGCCAGCAGCTTGGAGCCTCGGCCCCACGAGCAGTACTTC.

The gene calls are TRBV19 and TRBJ1-5; 9 bases match TRBD1. Germline loops: CDR1 LNHDA, CDR2 SQIVND (reference sequence). The CDR3 has 17 amino acids. Trimming removed 6 bases from V and 1 base from J; junction bases left unmatched: 10. CDR3 sequence reads: CASRPEQGAWSNQPQHF. CDR3 in DNA: TGTGCCAGTAGGCCGGAACAGGGGGCATGGAGCAATCAGCCCCAGCATTTT.

The table lists this clonotype with many counts. The chain employs TRBV3-1 and TRBJ1-1; 12 bases agree with TRBD1. The CDR3 covers 14 residues. Unmatched junction bases numbered 5, after V lost 4 bases and J lost 8 bases. In germline, CDR1 is LGHDT, CDR2 YNNKEL (reference sequence). In DNA form, the CDR3 reads TGTGCCAGCAGCCCGCTAGGGACAGGGGGCGAAGCTTTCTTT. Translating it yields CASSPLGTGGEAFF.

In the case of this clonotype: At one end, the junction sequence differs from germline, possibly due to a read error. The V call is TRBV5-1, the J call TRBJ2-1; D is undetermined. The CDR3 spans 14 residues. Germline CDR1 and CDR2: SGHRS and YFSETQ. The CDR3 reads CASSHGDVPNEQLF. In DNA form, the CDR3 reads TGCGCCAGCAGCCACGGCGACGTACCCAATGAGCAGCTCTTC.

The chain carries TRBV6-2 or TRBV6-3 and TRBJ1-2; no firm D call. Germline CDR1 and CDR2: MNHEY and SVGEGT. V was cut by 5 bases and J by 8 bases, with 21 bases left in between. The CDR3 is 15 amino acids. The CDR3 sequence: CASSPRTANPWGYTF. CDR3 sequence (DNA): TGTGCCAGCAGTCCCCGGACCGCCAACCCATGGGGCTACACCTTC.

Ten or more counts support this clonotype. The rearrangement uses TRBV2 and TRBJ2-1, with D possibly matching TRBD1 (6 bases). The CDR3 runs 13 residues. Trimming pared 7 bases from V and 5 bases from J, leaving 12 bases between. In germline, CDR1 is SNHLY, CDR2 FYNNEI. CDR3: CASIRGWDNEQFF. As DNA, the CDR3 is TGTGCCAGCATCAGGGGTTGGGACAATGAGCAGTTCTTC.

Notes on this clonotype: A single base separates this from a much larger clone, so it may be a read error. The J gene is TRBJ2-2, the V gene TRBV11-2; 9 bases are a match to TRBD2. Looked up from germline, CDR1 is SGHAT and CDR2 is FQNNGV. The CDR3 consists of 16 residues. With 1 base clipped from V and 0 bases from J, the junction kept 0 bases outside the gene matches. CDR3 nucleotide sequence: TGTGCCAGCAGCTTAGTAGCGGGAGCGAACACCGGGGAGCTGTTTTTT. It is translated as CASSLVAGANTGELFF.

This clonotype was seen many times. V usage is TRBV6-1 and J usage is TRBJ2-2; 10 bases agree with TRBD1. The germline V gene has CDR1 MNHNS and CDR2 SASEGT. The CDR3 runs to 16 residues. V trimming: 2 bases; J trimming: 5 bases; junction bases outside the gene matches: 5. The CDR3 spells CASSEPGQGLTGELFF. CDR3 in DNA: TGTGCCAGCAGTGAACCGGGACAGGGGCTGACCGGGGAGCTGTTTTTT.

This clonotype was picked up a small number of times. The chain links TRBV18 to TRBJ2-7; D tentatively reads TRBD1 or TRBD2 (6 bases each). The CDR3 is 16 residues long. Per germline, CDR1 KGHSH and CDR2 LQKENI. Trimming removed 3 bases at V and 5 bases at J, with 20 bases between. The CDR3: CASSPKMGGAGDEQYF. The CDR3 DNA sequence: TGTGCCAGCTCACCTAAGATGGGCGGGGCAGGGGACGAGCAGTACTTC.

This clonotype was detected once. A read error may explain this, as a much larger clone is one base away. The chain employs TRBV24-1 and TRBJ1-1; D possibly corresponds to TRBD1 (5 bases). The CDR3 consists of 18 residues. In germline, CDR1 is KGHDR, CDR2 SFDVKD. The CDR3 sequence: CATSVALDNRGVNTEALF. CDR3 DNA sequence: TGTGCCACCAGTGTCGCGTTGGATAATAGGGGCGTGAACACTGAAGCTTTGTTT.

The chain is built from TRBV27 and TRBJ1-5; TRBD1 agrees at 7 bases. CDR3 size: 15 residues. The junction had 4 bases not matched to a gene; V was cut back by 1 base and J by 4 bases. Germline CDR1 is MNHEY and CDR2 is SMNVEV (reference sequence). CDR3 region: CASSLYRGKNQPQHF. For the CDR3, the DNA is TGTGCCAGCAGTTTATACAGGGGCAAAAATCAGCCCCAGCATTTT.

The CDR3 DNA sequence: TGTGCCAGCAACGCGCAGGGTGATGACTATGGCTACACCTTC. It translates to CASNAQGDDYGYTF. The chain carries TRBV27 and TRBJ1-2; tentatively, D is TRBD1 (5 bases). V was clipped by 7 bases and J by 3 bases, with 15 bases between them. The CDR3 loop spans 14 amino acids. Germline assignment: CDR1 MNHEY and CDR2 SMNVEV (reference sequence).

This clonotype was detected only a few times. The chain carries TRBV19 and TRBJ2-3, with D uncertain. V shed 6 bases and J shed 5 bases, with 6 bases lying between them. Germline assignment: CDR1 LNHDA and CDR2 SQIVND (reference sequence). This CDR3 is built from 11 residues. The CDR3 DNA follows: TGTGCCAGTAGGACGCAAGATACGCAGTATTTT. Its translation is CASRTQDTQYF.

This clonotype was seen repeatedly, ten times or more. V and J are TRBV18 and TRBJ1-5; D perhaps matches TRBD1 (6 bases). CDR3 length: 13 amino acids. Germline V CDR1 and CDR2: KGHSH, LQKENI. With 8 bases removed from V and 2 bases from J, the gap between germline ends came to 10 bases. This CDR3 reads CASSPGGNQPQHF. For the CDR3, the DNA is TGTGCCAGCAGTCCAGGGGGCAATCAGCCCCAGCATTTT.

This clonotype showed up many times. V and J are TRBV18 and TRBJ2-7, with D hard to call. CDR1 is KGHSH, CDR2 LQKENI, per germline. This CDR3 has 14 residues. Trimming removed 0 bases from V and 2 bases from J, with 8 bases in between. The CDR3 DNA follows: TGTGCCAGCTCACCACCGGCCACCACCTACGAGCAGTACTTC. Translated, it gives CASSPPATTYEQYF.

Note on this clonotype: This sequence may be a read error, since a much larger clone differs from it by one base. The rearrangement links TRBV15 to TRBJ1-5; 7 bases align to TRBD1. The trim removed 0 bases at V and 0 bases at J, leaving 8 bases unmatched. This CDR3 comprises 18 residues. The V gene's germline CDR1 is LNHNV and CDR2 YYDKDF (reference sequence). CDR3 residues: CATSRDRGTDYSNQPQHF. CDR3 bases: TGTGCCACCAGCAGAGATCGCGGGACAGACTATAGCAATCAGCCCCAGCATTTT. Variable domain in full (rest from reference TRBV15 and TRBJ1-5): DAMVIQNPRYQVTQFGKPVTLSCSQTLNHNVMYWYQQKSSQAPKLLFHYYDKDFNNEADTPDNFQSRRPNTSFCFLDIRSPGLGDTAMYLCATSRDRGTDYSNQPQHFGDGTRLSIL.